These 2 T cell receptor beta chains were all obtained from the same sample, sequenced in a study of blood T cell repertoires in COVID-19 (TCRdb year 2020). Libraries were made using the immunoSEQ multiplex PCR assay. TCRdb holds this immuneACCESS table with in-frame rearrangements only. Some clones are missing; in checked studies, unresolved V genes explain under half, and the rest has no known cause. The sample table records over 150,000 clones; more than 70% of these occur just once. The leading ten clones occupy 2% to 2.5% of the sample. The sample taken for sequencing was peripheral blood. The receptors were gathered from a man aged 45-60 years who had recovered from COVID-19.

The CDR3 protein is CSVSRGTGQETQYF. As DNA, the CDR3 is TGCAGCGTCTCCCGCGGGACAGGGCAAGAGACCCAGTACTTC. The chain recombines TRBV29-1 with TRBJ2-5, with 9 nucleotides matching TRBD1. The V and J ends lost 6 bases and 2 bases, in that order; junction bases with no gene match: 7. Germline values: CDR1 SQVTM, CDR2 ANQGSEA. The length of the CDR3 is 14 residues.

This sequence joins TRBV4-3 and TRBJ2-7; possibly TRBD2 for D (7 bases). Deletions cut 0 bases from V and 7 bases from J, with 16 bases between. The CDR3 is 15 amino acids. CDR1 and CDR2 (germline): LGHNA, YSLEER. The CDR3 DNA sequence: TGCGCCAGCAGCCAAGATCAGGGAGGGGGGGGAGAGCAGTACTTC. The encoded protein is CASSQDQGGGGEQYF.